Each of the 21 T cell receptor beta chains below was sequenced from the same sample in a study of shared clonotypes between healthy human individuals (dated by TCRdb to 2020 to 2022). Library construction relied on the immunoSEQ multiplex PCR assay. This is the immuneACCESS table as TCRdb keeps it, with only in-frame sequences that have V and J called. A part of the clones is gone; compared with another copy, unresolved V genes explain less than half, and the rest is unexplained. The sample table holds about half a million clones, of which 79% were seen once. In total, the top ten clones hold more than 10% of the sample. Material for sequencing was PBMCs. The receptors were gathered from a woman between 40 and 55 years old in good health. Some clones in this sample may be carry-over from other donors' samples.

V is TRBV18 and J is TRBJ2-2; D is perhaps TRBD2 (5 bases). CDR3 size: 16 residues. Germline-derived CDR1 and CDR2 are KGHSH and LQKENI. The V gene lost 3 bases and the J gene lost 0 bases, with 11 bases spanning the gap. The CDR3 nucleotides are TGTGCCAGCTCACCCATAAGCGGAGCGAACACCGGGGAGCTGTTTTTT. It encodes CASSPISGANTGELFF.

This chain uses TRBV5-1 with TRBJ1-1; 9 nucleotides align to TRBD1. The length of the CDR3 is 14 residues. Germline V CDR1 and CDR2: SGHRS, YFSETQ. Trimming took 7 bases from V and 4 from J; bases not matched to a gene: 8. The CDR3 is CASGSGQGFTEAFF. For the CDR3, the DNA is TGCGCCAGCGGTTCGGGACAGGGCTTCACTGAAGCTTTCTTT.

V usage is TRBV11-2 and J usage is TRBJ1-3; D perhaps matches TRBD1 (5 bases). Germline CDR1 reads SGHAT; CDR2 reads FQNNGV. With 2 bases removed from V and 1 base from J, the gap between germline ends came to 12 bases. The CDR3 consists of 16 residues. The CDR3 protein is CASSLTGPTSGNTIYF. The CDR3 nucleotides are TGTGCCAGCAGCTTAACAGGCCCCACTTCTGGAAACACCATATATTTT.

This clone was seen repeatedly, ten times or more. At one of its ends the junction is not consistent with the germline gene, which may arise from a read error. This sample also contains other DNA sequences that code for the same CDR3. The chain joins TRBV5-4 to TRBJ2-3, with 10 bases matching TRBD2. This CDR3 contains 15 residues. Germline V gives CDR1 SGHNT, CDR2 YYREEE (reference sequence). The CDR3 here is CASSASSGSKDTQYF. The CDR3 bases are TGTGCCAGCAGCGCCTCTAGCGGGAGCAAAGATACGCAGTATTTT. Looking up the rest from reference TRBV5-4 and TRBJ2-3 gives the full variable domain: ETGVTQSPTHLIKTRGQQVTLRCSSQSGHNTVSWYQQALGQGPQFIFQYYREEENGRGNFPPRFSGLQFPNYSSELNVNALELDDSALYLCASSASSGSKDTQYFGPGTRLTVL.

This clone showed up just once. J is TRBJ2-3 and V is TRBV7-9; no clear D. The CDR3 loop spans 15 amino acids. V lost 1 base to trimming and J lost 8 bases, with 16 bases between them. Per the germline V gene, CDR1 is SEHNR and CDR2 is FQNEAQ (reference sequence). CDR3: CASSLGGWGGTTQYF. The CDR3 DNA reads as TGTGCCAGCAGCTTAGGGGGATGGGGTGGAACTACGCAGTATTTT.

This chain uses TRBV10-2 with TRBJ2-5, with D possibly being TRBD1 or TRBD2 (6 bases each). The CDR3 has 16 residues. In germline, CDR1 is WSHSY, CDR2 SAAADI. The V and J ends lost 2 bases and 5 bases respectively, with 18 bases between them. CDR3 in amino acids: CASSEASPEGGETQYF. The CDR3 coding sequence is TGCGCCAGCAGTGAGGCCTCCCCTGAAGGGGGGGAGACCCAGTACTTC.

The chain combines TRBV28 with TRBJ2-5; tentative D call: TRBD2 (5 bases). Germline V lookup: CDR1 MDHEN, CDR2 SYDVKM. The CDR3 covers 14 residues. The V end lost 6 bases, the J end lost 8 bases, and 19 bases lay between the germline ends. CDR3 in amino acids: CASRTSGGRSTQYF. As DNA, the CDR3 is TGTGCCAGCAGGACCTCAGGTGGGAGAAGTACCCAGTACTTC.

The V and J genes are TRBV11-3 and TRBJ2-1, with 15 positions matching TRBD2. The germline CDR1 and CDR2 sequences are SGHNT and YENEEA. This CDR3 spans 18 amino acids. With V trimmed by 5 bases and J by 1 base, 6 bases remained unmatched. CDR3 in DNA: TGTGCCAGCAGCACCATGGGACTAGCGGGAGGATCCTACAATGAGCAGTTCTTC. Protein product: CASSTMGLAGGSYNEQFF.

This clone was recorded a few times. The J gene is TRBJ1-2, the V gene TRBV28; no reliable D call. V was trimmed by 5 bases and J by 8 bases, leaving 12 bases between them. Germline V gene data show CDR1 as MDHEN and CDR2 as SYDVKM. The CDR3 contains 12 residues. The CDR3 nucleotides are TGTGCCAGCAGTCCAACCCGGATAGGCTACACCTTC. Its protein product is CASSPTRIGYTF.

The chain couples TRBV5-4 to TRBJ2-5; D not certain. The CDR3 spans 13 residues. Germline V lookup: CDR1 SGHNT, CDR2 YYREEE (reference sequence). V was trimmed by 4 bases and J by 5 bases, leaving 12 bases between them. The CDR3 DNA reads as TGTGCCAGCAGCGATACCGTCTTGGAGACCCAGTACTTC. Amino acid sequence: CASSDTVLETQYF.

This clone was seen only a few times. This chain joins TRBV28 and TRBJ1-2; D might be TRBD1 (6 bases). The CDR3 spans 14 residues. Per germline, CDR1 MDHEN and CDR2 SYDVKM. Trimming pared 5 bases from V and 3 bases from J, leaving 13 bases between. The CDR3 bases are TGTGCCAGCAGTCCGGACAGTAAATACTATGGCTACACCTTC. The encoded protein is CASSPDSKYYGYTF.

The genes are TRBV30 and TRBJ1-2; TRBD1 aligns across 7 bases. The CDR3 contains 14 residues. The germline gives CDR1 GTSNPN, CDR2 SVGIG (reference sequence). V lost 5 bases to trimming and J lost 6 bases; unmatched junction nucleotides: 12. The CDR3 here is CAWGTGVGYNGYTF. The DNA for the CDR3 is TGTGCCTGGGGTACAGGGGTAGGGTATAATGGCTACACCTTC.

This clone has a count of ten or more. V usage is TRBV19 and J usage is TRBJ2-5, with TRBD2 matching 11 bases. The J segment lost 3 bases and the V segment lost 1 base, leaving 1 base of the junction unmatched. Germline V gene data show CDR1 as LNHDA and CDR2 as SQIVND (reference sequence). CDR3 size: 15 residues. For the CDR3, the DNA is TGTGCCAGTAGTATAGGACTAGCGGGAAAAGAGACCCAGTACTTC. This sequence encodes CASSIGLAGKETQYF. The entire variable domain, with the rest obtained from reference TRBV19 and TRBJ2-5, is as follows: DGGITQSPKYLFRKEGQNVTLSCEQNLNHDAMYWYRQDPGQGLRLIYYSQIVNDFQKGDIAEGYSVSREKKESFPLTVTSAQKNPTAFYLCASSIGLAGKETQYFGPGTRLLVL.

V gene TRBV27 combines with J gene TRBJ1-2; a possible D gene is TRBD1 (6 bases). Trimming shortened V by 4 bases and J by 7 bases, and 16 bases separated the two germline ends. There are 14 residues in the CDR3. Germline lookup yields CDR1 MNHEY and CDR2 SMNVEV (reference sequence). The CDR3 coding sequence is TGTGCCAGCAGTTCCTTGCAAAGAGGGGGTGGCTACACCTTC. Residues: CASSSLQRGGGYTF.

V is TRBV5-6 and J is TRBJ2-1, with 10 positions matching TRBD1. Germline CDR1 reads SGHDT; CDR2 reads YYEEEE. The CDR3 totals 15 residues. V shed 3 bases, J shed 6 bases, and the junction held 6 bases outside the gene matches. The chain's CDR3 is CASSWGQGFGNEQFF. The CDR3 DNA sequence: TGTGCCAGCAGCTGGGGACAGGGGTTTGGCAATGAGCAGTTCTTC.

This clone was seen a handful of times. This sequence joins TRBV7-8 and TRBJ2-7, with 8 bases fitting TRBD1. V lost 1 base, J lost 3 bases, and 2 bases stayed unmatched. CDR3 length equals 14 residues. Germline V CDR1 and CDR2: SGHVS, FQNEAQ. CDR3 coding DNA: TGTGCCAGCAGCTTAGGAGACAGGGGCTACGAGCAGTACTTC. This translates into CASSLGDRGYEQYF.

This clone was counted once. The J gene is TRBJ2-1, the V gene TRBV14; TRBD2 aligns across 10 bases. This CDR3 region has 16 residues. Germline V CDR1 and CDR2: SGHDN, FVKESK. V lost 4 bases to trimming and J lost 0 bases; unmatched junction nucleotides: 3. The CDR3: CASSLWTSGSYNEQFF. CDR3 sequence (DNA): TGTGCCAGCAGCCTCTGGACTAGCGGCTCCTACAATGAGCAGTTCTTC.

This chain joins TRBV9 and TRBJ2-2; D may correspond to TRBD1 or TRBD2 (7 bases each). Trimming cost V 10 bases and J 4 bases, with 20 bases left between them. Germline CDR1 SGDLS, CDR2 YYNGEE. The CDR3 extends over 15 amino acids. CDR3 coding DNA: TGTGCCGGTCACGGGGGGACAGCTTCCACCGGGGAGCTGTTTTTT. Protein sequence: CAGHGGTASTGELFF.

J is TRBJ2-5 and V is TRBV10-1; TRBD2 matches at 9 bases. Germline values: CDR1 WNHNN, CDR2 SYGVQD (reference sequence). The V segment lost 6 bases and the J segment 5 bases; nucleotides outside the gene matches: 13. This CDR3 comprises 16 residues. In nucleotides, the CDR3 is TGCGCCAGCAGAGGAAGGGGCGGGAGGGCTAGGGAGACCCAGTACTTC. This sequence encodes CASRGRGGRARETQYF.

The chain couples TRBV10-2 to TRBJ1-2; 7 nucleotides line up with TRBD1. With 2 bases clipped from V and 4 bases from J, the junction kept 13 bases outside the gene matches. CDR1 is WSHSY and CDR2 is SAAADI in the germline V gene. This CDR3 has 17 amino acids. CDR3 sequence: CASSEISRAGGPYGYTF. The CDR3 coding sequence is TGCGCCAGCAGTGAGATCTCGCGCGCAGGGGGGCCCTATGGCTACACCTTC.

This chain joins TRBV4-1 and TRBJ1-2; no clear D gene. The CDR3 loop spans 14 amino acids. V was trimmed by 6 bases and J by 4 bases, leaving 15 bases between them. Germline V CDR1 and CDR2: MGHRA, YSYEKL. Here the CDR3 DNA reads TGCGCCAGCAGGAGTCCGGGGAGTATCTATGGCTACACCTTC. Translating it yields CASRSPGSIYGYTF.